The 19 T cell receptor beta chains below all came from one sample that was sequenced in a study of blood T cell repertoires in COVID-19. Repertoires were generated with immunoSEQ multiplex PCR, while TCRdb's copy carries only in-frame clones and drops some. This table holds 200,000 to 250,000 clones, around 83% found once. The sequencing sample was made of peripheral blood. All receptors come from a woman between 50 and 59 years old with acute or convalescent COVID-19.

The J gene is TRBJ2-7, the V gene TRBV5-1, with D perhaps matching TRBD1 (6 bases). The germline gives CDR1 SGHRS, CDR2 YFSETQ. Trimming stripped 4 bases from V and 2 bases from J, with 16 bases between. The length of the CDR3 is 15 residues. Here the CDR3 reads CASSIPGTLTYEQYF. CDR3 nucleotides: TGCGCCAGCAGCATACCCGGGACACTCACCTACGAGCAGTACTTC.

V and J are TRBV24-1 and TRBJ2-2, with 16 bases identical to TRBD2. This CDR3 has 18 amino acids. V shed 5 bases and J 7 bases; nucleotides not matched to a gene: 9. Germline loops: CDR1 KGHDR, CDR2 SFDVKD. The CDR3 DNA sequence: TGTGCCACCAGTGTTTCTCCGGGACTAGCGGGAGGGAACGGGGAGCTGTTTTTT. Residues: CATSVSPGLAGGNGELFF.

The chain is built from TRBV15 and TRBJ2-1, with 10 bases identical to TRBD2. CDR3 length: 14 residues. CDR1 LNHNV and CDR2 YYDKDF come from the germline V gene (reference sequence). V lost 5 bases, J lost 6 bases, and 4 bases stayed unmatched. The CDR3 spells CATSDGTSANEQFF. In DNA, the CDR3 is TGTGCCACCAGCGACGGGACTAGCGCCAATGAGCAGTTCTTC.

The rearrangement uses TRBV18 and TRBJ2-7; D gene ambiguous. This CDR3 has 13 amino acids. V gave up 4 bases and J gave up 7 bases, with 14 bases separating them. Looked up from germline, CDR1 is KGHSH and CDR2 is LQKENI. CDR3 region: CASSRGQNTEQYF. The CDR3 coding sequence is TGTGCCAGCTCACGTGGGCAGAACACAGAGCAGTACTTC.

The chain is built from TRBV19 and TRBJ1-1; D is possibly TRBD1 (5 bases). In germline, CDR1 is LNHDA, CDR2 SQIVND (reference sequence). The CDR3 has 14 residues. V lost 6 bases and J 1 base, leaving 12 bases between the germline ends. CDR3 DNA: TGTGCCAGTAGGATTCAGGGCCCGAACACTGAAGCTTTCTTT. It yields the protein CASRIQGPNTEAFF.

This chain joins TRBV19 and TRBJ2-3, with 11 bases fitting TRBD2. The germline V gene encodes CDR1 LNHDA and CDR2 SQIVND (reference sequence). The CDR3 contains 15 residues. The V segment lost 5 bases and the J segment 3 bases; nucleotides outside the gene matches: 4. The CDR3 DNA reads TGTGCCAGTAGTCCACTAGCGGGAGAGACAGATACGCAGTATTTT. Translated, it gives CASSPLAGETDTQYF.

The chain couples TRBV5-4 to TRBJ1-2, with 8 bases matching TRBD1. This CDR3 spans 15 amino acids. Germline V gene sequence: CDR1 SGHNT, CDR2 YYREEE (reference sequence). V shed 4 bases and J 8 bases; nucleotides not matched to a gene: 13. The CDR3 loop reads CASSMGQENTGGYTF. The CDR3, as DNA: TGTGCCAGCAGCATGGGACAGGAAAATACGGGGGGCTACACCTTC.

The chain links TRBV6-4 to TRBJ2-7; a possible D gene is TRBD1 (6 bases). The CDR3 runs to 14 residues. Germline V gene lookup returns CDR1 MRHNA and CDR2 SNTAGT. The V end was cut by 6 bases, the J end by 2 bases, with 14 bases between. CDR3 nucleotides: TGTGCCAGCAGCTTACCGGGACAAACCTACGAGCAGTACTTC. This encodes CASSLPGQTYEQYF.

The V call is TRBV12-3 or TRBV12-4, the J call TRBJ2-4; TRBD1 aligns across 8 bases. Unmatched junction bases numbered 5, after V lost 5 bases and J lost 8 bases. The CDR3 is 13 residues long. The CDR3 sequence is CASSMTGEDIQYF. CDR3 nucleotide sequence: TGTGCCAGCAGTATGACAGGGGAGGACATTCAGTACTTC.

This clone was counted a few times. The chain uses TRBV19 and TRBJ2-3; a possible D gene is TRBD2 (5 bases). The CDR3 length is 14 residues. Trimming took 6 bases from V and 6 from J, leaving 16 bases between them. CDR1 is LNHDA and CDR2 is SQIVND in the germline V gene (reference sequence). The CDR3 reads CASSEDRGRDTQYF. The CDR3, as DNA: TGTGCCAGTAGCGAGGATCGGGGAAGGGATACGCAGTATTTT.

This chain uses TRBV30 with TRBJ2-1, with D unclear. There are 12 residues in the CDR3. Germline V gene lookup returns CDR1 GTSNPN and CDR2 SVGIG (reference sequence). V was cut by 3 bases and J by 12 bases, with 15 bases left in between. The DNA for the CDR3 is TGTGCCTGGAGCGTCACCCCGGAGTGGCAGTTCTTC. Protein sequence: CAWSVTPEWQFF.

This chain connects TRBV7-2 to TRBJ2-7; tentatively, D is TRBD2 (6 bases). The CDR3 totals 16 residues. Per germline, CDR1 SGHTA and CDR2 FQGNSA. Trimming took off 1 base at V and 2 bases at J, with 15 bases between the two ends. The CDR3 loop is CASSLGVGSAAYEQYF. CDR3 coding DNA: TGTGCCAGCAGCTTAGGAGTCGGGAGCGCCGCCTACGAGCAGTACTTC.

The CDR3: CASSLGTSHFGELFF. DNA of the CDR3: TGTGCCAGCAGCTTGGGGACTAGCCATTTCGGGGAGCTGTTTTTT. The V and J genes are TRBV7-2 and TRBJ2-2, with 9 bases aligning to TRBD2. With V trimmed by 3 bases and J by 7 bases, 6 bases remained unmatched. This CDR3 has 15 residues. Looked up from germline, CDR1 is SGHTA and CDR2 is FQGNSA.

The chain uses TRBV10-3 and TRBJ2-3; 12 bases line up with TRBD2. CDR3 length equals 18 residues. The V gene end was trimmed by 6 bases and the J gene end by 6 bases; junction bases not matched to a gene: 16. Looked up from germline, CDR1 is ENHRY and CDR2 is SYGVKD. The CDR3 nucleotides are TGTGCCATCAGCGACTCAGTTCCGGGACTAGCGGGTGAGGATACGCAGTATTTT. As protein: CAISDSVPGLAGEDTQYF.

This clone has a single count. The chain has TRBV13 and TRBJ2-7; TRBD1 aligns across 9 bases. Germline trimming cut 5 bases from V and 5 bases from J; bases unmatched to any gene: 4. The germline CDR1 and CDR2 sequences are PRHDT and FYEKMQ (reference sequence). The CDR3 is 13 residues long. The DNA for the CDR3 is TGTGCCAGCAGCCCGACAGGGGGGGACGAGCAGTACTTC. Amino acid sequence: CASSPTGGDEQYF.

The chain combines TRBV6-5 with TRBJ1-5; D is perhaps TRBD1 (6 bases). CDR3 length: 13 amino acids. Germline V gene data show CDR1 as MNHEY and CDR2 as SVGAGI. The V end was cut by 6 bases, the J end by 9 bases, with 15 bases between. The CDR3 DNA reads TGTGCCAGCAGAAGGGACACTATAGGGCCCCAGCATTTT. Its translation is CASRRDTIGPQHF.

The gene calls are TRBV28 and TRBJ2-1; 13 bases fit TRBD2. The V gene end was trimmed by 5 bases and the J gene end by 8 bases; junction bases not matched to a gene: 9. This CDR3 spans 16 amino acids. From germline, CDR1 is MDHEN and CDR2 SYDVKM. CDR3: CASSLTGTSGNDEQFF. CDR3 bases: TGTGCCAGCAGTCTAACCGGGACTAGCGGGAACGATGAGCAGTTCTTC.

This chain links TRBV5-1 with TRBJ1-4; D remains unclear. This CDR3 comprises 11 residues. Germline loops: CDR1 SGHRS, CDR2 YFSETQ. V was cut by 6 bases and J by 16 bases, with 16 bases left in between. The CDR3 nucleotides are TGCGCCAGCAAGGTTTTGGATGCGGGGTTTTTT. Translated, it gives CASKVLDAGFF.

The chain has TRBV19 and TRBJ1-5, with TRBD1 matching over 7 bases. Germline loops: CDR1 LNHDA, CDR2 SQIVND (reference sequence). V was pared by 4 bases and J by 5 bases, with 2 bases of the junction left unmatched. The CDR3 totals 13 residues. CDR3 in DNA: TGTGCCAGTAGTACGGGACAGTATCAGCCCCAGCATTTT. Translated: CASSTGQYQPQHF.